Following are 13 T cell receptor beta chains from one sample sequenced in a study of cytomegalovirus exposure and HLA in healthy donors. The study ran its PCR with 60 Vbeta and 13 Jbeta primers. The protocol was immunoSEQ multiplex PCR, while the TCRdb copy is restricted to in-frame clones and leaves out a portion. The table includes approximately 150,000 clones, roughly 80% detected once. The sample taken for sequencing was PBMCs. The receptors shown here come from a man aged 30 to 45 in good health and CMV-seropositive.

V gene TRBV10-2 combines with J gene TRBJ1-4; D gene unclear. This CDR3 comprises 16 residues. The germline CDR1 and CDR2 sequences are WSHSY and SAAADI. V was shortened by 3 bases and J by 2 bases, with 13 bases between the two germline ends. CDR3 sequence: CASSDEGFGTNEKLFF. DNA for the CDR3: TGCGCCAGCAGTGACGAGGGTTTCGGGACTAATGAAAAACTGTTTTTT.

This chain uses TRBV27 with TRBJ2-1; D possibly corresponds to TRBD2 (6 bases). There are 16 residues in the CDR3. Germline CDR1 is MNHEY and CDR2 is SMNVEV (reference sequence). Trimming left V 7 bases short and J 4 bases short, with 20 bases between. The CDR3 sequence is CASNAQRAVGYNEQFF. In nucleotides, the CDR3 is TGTGCCAGCAACGCTCAGCGGGCAGTAGGTTACAATGAGCAGTTCTTC.

The rearrangement joins TRBV7-8 to TRBJ2-1, with D perhaps TRBD1 (6 bases). This CDR3 comprises 14 residues. Germline CDR1 reads SGHVS; CDR2 reads FQNEAQ. V lost 5 bases to trimming and J lost 4 bases, with 12 bases between them. The CDR3: CASSRSTGYNEQFF. As DNA, the CDR3 is TGTGCCAGCAGCCGATCGACAGGATACAATGAGCAGTTCTTC.

The genes are TRBV4-3 and TRBJ1-2; possible D gene TRBD1, 5 bases. Trimming removed 6 bases at V and 3 bases at J, with 20 bases between. CDR3 size: 16 residues. Germline assignment: CDR1 LGHNA and CDR2 YSLEER. The DNA of the CDR3 is TGCGCCAGCAGTCCCTGGACATATCAAAACGACTATGGCTACACCTTC. Translation gives CASSPWTYQNDYGYTF.

V gene TRBV19 combines with J gene TRBJ2-2; tentatively, D is TRBD2 (6 bases). The CDR3 loop spans 17 amino acids. Germline V gene data show CDR1 as LNHDA and CDR2 as SQIVND (reference sequence). Trimming shortened V by 6 bases and J by 4 bases, and 21 bases separated the two germline ends. In DNA, the CDR3 is TGTGCCAGTAGCGCGGGACCCCGAGGTTCGGGCACCGGGGAGCTGTTTTTT. Translated: CASSAGPRGSGTGELFF.

This clone was counted a few times. J is TRBJ2-4 and V is TRBV19; the match to TRBD1 covers 10 bases. The CDR3 length is 17 residues. CDR1 LNHDA and CDR2 SQIVND come from the germline V gene (reference sequence). V was pared by 5 bases and J by 0 bases, with 7 bases of the junction left unmatched. The DNA for the CDR3 is TGTGCCAGTAGTCCACGGACAGGGGGGGTAGCCAAAAACATTCAGTACTTC. It is translated as CASSPRTGGVAKNIQYF.

CDR3 sequence (DNA): TGCGCCAGCAGCCAAGATTGGCTAGGCGCAGATACGCAGTATTTT. The encoded protein is CASSQDWLGADTQYF. This sequence joins TRBV4-1 and TRBJ2-3; D is uncertain. Germline CDR1 reads MGHRA; CDR2 reads YSYEKL. The CDR3 spans 15 residues. V was shortened by 0 bases and J by 4 bases, with 11 bases between the two germline ends.

The chain is built from TRBV11-3 and TRBJ2-5; D is perhaps TRBD2 (5 bases). Per the germline V gene, CDR1 is SGHNT and CDR2 is YENEEA. The CDR3 extends over 17 amino acids. V dropped 0 bases and J dropped 0 bases, with 14 bases sitting between them. CDR3 loop: CASSLDYPGGYQETQYF. For the CDR3, the DNA is TGTGCCAGCAGCTTAGATTACCCAGGCGGGTACCAAGAGACCCAGTACTTC.

The CDR3 is CASNYGTGIGYTF. The CDR3 nucleotides read TGTGCCAGCAACTACGGGACAGGGATCGGCTACACCTTC. V usage is TRBV2 and J usage is TRBJ1-2; the match to TRBD1 covers 9 bases. Germline V lookup: CDR1 SNHLY, CDR2 FYNNEI. The CDR3 covers 13 residues. Unmatched junction bases numbered 8, after V lost 7 bases and J lost 8 bases.

This clone was counted only a few times. The V and J genes are TRBV29-1 and TRBJ1-3; the D is unclear. CDR3 length: 13 residues. V was trimmed by 5 bases and J by 2 bases, leaving 10 bases between them. The V gene's germline CDR1 is SQVTM and CDR2 ANQGSEA. The CDR3 DNA follows: TGCAGCGTTACCCTCCGCGCTGGAAACACCATATATTTT. As protein: CSVTLRAGNTIYF. Filled out from reference TRBV29-1 and TRBJ1-3, the complete variable domain reads SAVISQKPSRDICQRGTSLTIQCQVDSQVTMMFWYRQQPGQSLTLIATANQGSEATYESGFVIDKFPISRPNLTFSTLTVSNMSPEDSSIYLCSVTLRAGNTIYFGEGSWLTVV.

This clone was observed a handful of times. The chain combines TRBV28 with TRBJ1-2; a weak D match, TRBD1 (6 bases). The germline gives CDR1 MDHEN, CDR2 SYDVKM. Trimming shortened V by 8 bases and J by 2 bases, and 21 bases separated the two germline ends. The CDR3 spans 16 residues. CDR3 DNA: TGTGCCAGCTTTCGGCAGGGGATTCCGAAAAACTATGGCTACACCTTC. Translation gives CASFRQGIPKNYGYTF.

The rearrangement joins TRBV19 to TRBJ2-1, with TRBD2 identical over 7 bases. The ends lost 7 bases at V and 0 bases at J; junction bases unmatched: 6. The germline V gene encodes CDR1 LNHDA and CDR2 SQIVND (reference sequence). This CDR3 comprises 15 residues. The CDR3 DNA reads TGTGCCAGTACCAGCGGGACCAACTCCTACAATGAGCAGTTCTTC. Encoded protein: CASTSGTNSYNEQFF.

This chain connects TRBV27 to TRBJ2-5, with D possibly TRBD2 on 5 matching bases. From germline, CDR1 is MNHEY and CDR2 SMNVEV (reference sequence). Trimming shortened V by 8 bases and J by 7 bases, and 17 bases separated the two germline ends. This CDR3 has 13 residues. DNA for the CDR3: TGTGCCAGCGGACCCACGCGAAGCGGGACCCAGTACTTC. Protein product: CASGPTRSGTQYF.